These T cell receptor beta chains were read from a single sample in a study of shared clonotypes between healthy human individuals. Profiling relied on immunoSEQ multiplex PCR, and the TCRdb table lists in-frame clones only, not all of them. The table has 2 million to 2.5 million clones, about nine tenths seen once. The sample taken for sequencing was naive CD4+ T cells from PBMCs. The receptors here all came from a man between 18 and 35 years old in good health. Some clones in this sample may be carry-over from other donors' samples. CDR3s include the opening cysteine and the closing phenylalanine or tryptophan. D genes are given only for firm matches. The size field is filled for only some rows; it gives once, few, many or a size class.

TRBD1	TRBJ2-1	TRBV4-1	.	CAGSQDPGTVTWNEQFF	TGCGCCGGCAGCCAAGATCCGGGGACAGTAACGTGGAATGAGCAGTTCTTC
.	TRBJ1-6	TRBV9	.	CASSVEVSANSPLHF	TGTGCCAGCAGCGTAGAGGTCAGCGCCAATTCACCCCTCCACTTT
.	TRBJ1-5	TRBV7-9	.	CASSSQGSNQPQHF	TGTGCCAGCAGCTCTCAGGGGAGCAATCAGCCCCAGCATTTT
TRBD1	TRBJ1-2	TRBV7-2	.	CASSFELGQGSGYTF	TGTGCCAGCAGCTTCGAATTGGGACAGGGCTCTGGCTACACCTTC
.	TRBJ2-1	TRBV19	.	CASSIGNSVAYNEQFF	TGTGCCAGTAGTATAGGTAATAGCGTAGCCTACAATGAGCAGTTCTTC
.	TRBJ1-2	TRBV10-3	.	CAISAVDARGYTF	TGTGCCATCAGTGCGGTGGATGCGAGAGGCTACACCTTC
TRBD1	TRBJ2-7	TRBV29-1	.	CSARHKKTGGDPYEQYF	TGCAGCGCCCGTCACAAAAAAACAGGGGGCGATCCCTACGAGCAGTACTTC
.	TRBJ2-1	TRBV30	few	CAWSGLGDNEQFF	TGTGCCTGGAGTGGACTAGGTGACAATGAGCAGTTCTTC
.	TRBJ2-1	TRBV5-1	.	CASSWAPGNEQFF	TGCGCCAGCAGCTGGGCCCCCGGAAATGAGCAGTTCTTC
.	TRBJ2-3	TRBV18	.	CASAGQSTDTQYF	TGTGCCAGCGCAGGTCAAAGCACAGATACGCAGTATTTT
.	TRBJ2-2	TRBV7-9	.	CASSLLREVPGELFF	TGTGCCAGCAGCTTATTACGCGAGGTCCCCGGGGAGCTGTTTTTT
TRBD2	TRBJ2-3	TRBV28	.	CASSFGSADPGGTQYF	TGTGCCAGCAGTTTTGGATCGGCTGACCCGGGGGGTACGCAGTATTTT
.	TRBJ1-1	TRBV7-2	.	CASSFLDMNTEAFF	TGTGCCAGCAGCTTCCTTGACATGAACACTGAAGCTTTCTTT
.	TRBJ2-2	TRBV9	.	CASSASGLGAELFF	TGTGCCAGCAGCGCCTCGGGGCTGGGAGCGGAGCTGTTTTTT
.	TRBJ1-5	TRBV6-6	few	CASGGRLGPQHF	TGTGCCAGCGGGGGCCGCCTCGGGCCCCAGCATTTT
TRBD2	TRBJ2-5	TRBV2	.	CASIFGLAGLADSQYF	TGTGCCAGCATTTTCGGACTAGCGGGCCTGGCCGATTCCCAGTACTTC
.	TRBJ1-3	TRBV9	few	CASSPPGARNTIYF	TGTGCCAGCAGCCCCCCAGGGGCGAGGAACACCATATATTTT
.	TRBJ2-7	TRBV11-2	.	CASSLVRREQYF	TGTGCCAGCAGCTTAGTTCGGCGCGAGCAGTACTTC
.	TRBJ2-2	TRBV7-3	.	CASSLSRDQNTGELFF	TGTGCCAGCAGCTTAAGTCGAGACCAGAACACCGGGGAGCTGTTTTTT
.	TRBJ2-1	TRBV5-4	.	CASSLVPEYNEQFF	TGTGCCAGCAGCTTGGTCCCAGAGTACAATGAGCAGTTCTTC
TRBD2	TRBJ2-1	TRBV7-3	.	CASSSQTSGRASEQFF	TGTGCCAGCAGTTCTCAAACTAGCGGGAGGGCGAGTGAGCAGTTCTTC
.	TRBJ2-5	TRBV4-1	.	CASGLAGGETQYF	TGCGCCAGCGGGCTGGCGGGCGGCGAGACCCAGTACTTC
TRBD2	TRBJ2-1	TRBV7-2	.	CASSLEGASGSYNEQFF	TGTGCCAGCAGCCTGGAGGGTGCTAGCGGGAGTTACAATGAGCAGTTCTTC
.	TRBJ1-1	TRBV6-6	.	CASSYQPWGGDTEAFF	TGTGCCAGCAGTTACCAACCCTGGGGGGGGGACACTGAAGCTTTCTTT
.	TRBJ2-6	TRBV28	.	CASSTPDAFRANVLTF	TGTGCCAGCAGTACCCCGGACGCCTTCCGGGCCAACGTCCTGACTTTC
.	TRBJ2-7	TRBV30	.	CAWRVYEQYF	TGTGCCTGGAGGGTTTACGAGCAGTACTTC
TRBD2	TRBJ2-3	TRBV4-1	.	CASSQDLAGVVDTQYF	TGCGCCAGCAGCCAAGATCTAGCGGGAGTGGTAGATACGCAGTATTTT
TRBD2	TRBJ2-3	TRBV11-1	.	CASSLVAGGLTDTQYF	TGTGCCAGCAGCTTAGTAGCGGGAGGACTCACAGATACGCAGTATTTT
TRBD2	TRBJ2-1	TRBV7-3	.	CASSLAGGLLGNEQFF	TGTGCCAGCTCCCTAGCGGGAGGACTCTTGGGAAATGAGCAGTTCTTC
TRBD2	TRBJ2-3	TRBV4-1	.	CASSQVTTAGGPADTQYF	TGCGCCAGCAGCCAAGTGACGACGGCGGGAGGGCCAGCAGATACGCAGTATTTT
.	TRBJ1-1	TRBV28	.	CASRRFSMNTEAFF	TGTGCCAGCAGAAGGTTCAGCATGAACACTGAAGCTTTCTTT
TRBD1	TRBJ2-3	TRBV27	.	CASSLRQGHTDTQYF	TGTGCCAGCAGTTTGCGACAGGGCCACACAGATACGCAGTATTTT
.	TRBJ1-3	TRBV6-5	.	CASIQLRNSGNTIYF	TGTGCCAGCATACAGCTCAGGAACTCTGGAAACACCATATATTTT
TRBD1	TRBJ1-5	TRBV19	.	CASSMDRGGQPQHF	TGTGCCAGTAGTATGGACAGGGGGGGTCAGCCCCAGCATTTT
.	TRBJ1-5	TRBV19	.	CASSIAPGAGRGNQPQHF	TGTGCCAGTAGTATAGCGCCCGGGGCTGGGCGGGGGAATCAGCCCCAGCATTTT
.	TRBJ1-1	TRBV18	.	CASSPQYPGVAPSEAFF	TGTGCCAGCTCACCACAGTATCCGGGGGTTGCACCCTCTGAAGCTTTCTTT
TRBD1	TRBJ1-1	TRBV2	few	CASSDRGRNTEAFF	TGTGCCAGCAGTGACAGGGGGCGGAACACTGAAGCTTTCTTT
TRBD2	TRBJ2-7	TRBV4-1	once	CDRGGNAGKGEQYF	TGCGACCGGGGGGGGAACGCGGGAAAAGGCGAGCAGTACTTC
TRBD2	TRBJ2-3	TRBV10-3	.	CAISGGSADTQYF	TGTGCCATCAGTGGCGGGAGCGCAGATACGCAGTATTTT
.	TRBJ2-7	TRBV6-5	once	CASSYPKTGGEQYF	TGTGCCAGCAGTTATCCTAAGACAGGAGGCGAGCAGTACTTC
TRBD1	TRBJ2-2	TRBV10-3	.	CAISEGRGPSTGELFF	TGTGCCATCAGTGAAGGCAGGGGGCCTTCCACCGGGGAGCTGTTTTTT
TRBD2	TRBJ2-7	TRBV28	.	CASRIHRLAGGRREQYF	TGTGCCAGCAGAATCCACCGACTAGCGGGAGGGAGACGGGAGCAGTACTTC
.	TRBJ1-4	TRBV2	.	CASSQQGAPEKLFF	TGTGCCAGCAGTCAACAAGGGGCACCGGAAAAACTGTTTTTT
TRBD2	TRBJ2-7	TRBV15	.	CATSRERAGGPFEQYF	TGTGCCACCAGCAGAGAGAGAGCGGGAGGGCCCTTCGAGCAGTACTTC
TRBD1	TRBJ1-5	TRBV30	.	CAWSTGQGKGQPQHF	TGTGCCTGGAGTACCGGACAGGGGAAAGGTCAGCCCCAGCATTTT
.	TRBJ2-2	TRBV21-1	few	CASSWASGERWAGELFF	TGTGCCAGCAGCTGGGCTAGCGGGGAACGGTGGGCCGGGGAGCTGTTTTTT
TRBD1	TRBJ1-1	TRBV20-1	.	CSAGTGVEAFF	TGCAGTGCCGGGACAGGGGTTGAAGCTTTCTTT
.	TRBJ2-1	TRBV10-2	.	CASSGGRNEQFF	TGCGCCAGCAGTGGGGGGCGAAATGAGCAGTTCTTC
.	TRBJ1-2	TRBV27	.	CASSATGFGGYTF	TGTGCCAGCAGTGCCACAGGGTTCGGTGGCTACACCTTC
TRBD1	TRBJ1-5	TRBV5-1	.	CASSLGTGGMPQHF	TGCGCCAGCAGCTTGGGGACAGGGGGCATGCCCCAGCATTTT
TRBD2	TRBJ2-1	TRBV5-1	.	CASSSGTRSYNEQFF	TGCGCCAGCAGCTCCGGGACTAGAAGCTACAATGAGCAGTTCTTC
TRBD2	TRBJ2-7	TRBV14	.	CASSRGRRGVADF	TGTGCCAGCAGCCGCGGCCGGCGGGGGGTGGCAGACTTC
TRBD2	TRBJ2-1	TRBV7-8	.	CASSPRQGLAGNEQFF	TGTGCCAGCAGCCCCCGTCAAGGACTAGCGGGTAATGAGCAGTTCTTC
TRBD1	TRBJ1-1	TRBV7-9	.	CASSLPGRGGSEAFF	TGTGCCAGCAGCTTACCCGGCAGGGGGGGATCTGAAGCTTTCTTT
.	TRBJ2-3	TRBV5-1	.	CASSLETATQDTQYF	TGCGCCAGCAGCTTGGAGACAGCCACCCAGGATACGCAGTATTTT
.	TRBJ1-1	TRBV28	.	CASRAGGGTEAFF	TGTGCCAGCAGGGCGGGAGGGGGTACTGAAGCTTTCTTT